These 5 T cell receptor beta chains originate from one sample sequenced in a study of metastatic and nonmetastatic thyroid tumors. Until they underwent thyroid surgery, no patient had received any treatment. TCRdb re-clonotyped the PCR reads through MiXCR. The data contain just under 20,000 clones, 22% of them singletons. The sequenced sample consisted of adjacent normal tissue. Receptors originate from a female donor with papillary thyroid cancer or a benign thyroid nodule (not recorded which). Some clones in this sample may be carry-over from other donors' samples.

This clone has only a few counts. This rearrangement joins TRBV20-1 to TRBJ1-1; 11 bases fit TRBD1. CDR3 size: 16 residues. Germline trimming cut 3 bases from V and 1 base from J; bases unmatched to any gene: 7. The germline CDR1 and CDR2 sequences are DFQATT and SNEGSKA (reference sequence). The CDR3 coding sequence is TGCAGTGCTAGCCGGTGGGACAGGGGGACGAACACTGAAGCTTTCTTT. Its protein is CSASRWDRGTNTEAFF.

Of note for this clone: At one end, the junction sequence differs from germline, possibly due to a read error. The chain recombines TRBV27 with TRBJ2-7; D unresolved. Germline CDR1 and CDR2: MNHEY and SMNVEV (reference sequence). The CDR3 extends over 16 amino acids. The CDR3 DNA sequence: TGTGCCAGCAGCTATATCTGGATCCACTCTGGATACGAGCGGTACTTC. Translation gives CASSYIWIHSGYERYF.

V usage is TRBV7-2 and J usage is TRBJ1-1; TRBD1 is a possible D gene (6 bases). The germline gives CDR1 SGHTA, CDR2 FQGNSA. The V gene lost 4 bases and the J gene lost 1 base, with 7 bases spanning the gap. The CDR3 extends over 13 amino acids. CDR3 DNA: TGTGCCAGCAGCTGGGACAAGAACACTGAAGCTTTCTTT. It translates to CASSWDKNTEAFF.

This clone counts as medium-sized. V is TRBV20-1 and J is TRBJ2-7; the D gene could be TRBD1 or TRBD2 (7 bases each). Germline assignment: CDR1 DFQATT and CDR2 SNEGSKA (reference sequence). The CDR3 is 15 amino acids. V shed 7 bases and J shed 5 bases, with 24 bases lying between them. The chain's CDR3 is CSVVPLRQGGNEQYF. The DNA of the CDR3 is TGCAGTGTCGTACCCCTTAGACAGGGAGGGAACGAGCAGTACTTC.

This clone was seen only a few times. The V and J genes are TRBV24-1 and TRBJ2-1, with 12 bases lining up with TRBD2. The CDR3 is made up of 16 amino acids. V was pared by 4 bases and J by 8 bases, with 8 bases of the junction left unmatched. Per the germline V gene, CDR1 is KGHDR and CDR2 is SFDVKD. The CDR3 sequence: CATSETLAGGMDEQFF. The DNA for the CDR3 is TGTGCCACCAGTGAGACCCTAGCGGGAGGGATGGATGAGCAGTTCTTC.